This is a list of T cell receptor beta chains from one sample in a study of Ad26.COV2.S vaccination and SARS-CoV-2 variants. Produced via immunoSEQ multiplex PCR; TCRdb's table is partial and in-frame only. This sample has tens of thousands of clones, with approximately 77% found just once. The sequencing used peripheral blood, collected after recovery from COVID-19. These receptor sequences come from a human donor who had recovered from COVID-19. Both conserved end residues are part of each CDR3. D genes are given only for firm matches. Expanded clones get a size class; other rows say once, few or many, or leave the size out.

TRBD1 - TRBJ1-5 14 TRBV29-1 CSVGTGEWNQPQHF
- - TRBJ2-3 15 TRBV28 CASSPAPLGGDTQYF
TRBD1 - TRBJ2-7 15 TRBV28 CASRGDSLSSYEQYF
- once TRBJ2-1 16 TRBV5-1 CASSFRTASSYNEQFF
- once TRBJ2-1 11 TRBV20-1 CSARPLGEQFF
- few TRBJ2-7 16 TRBV11-2 CASSSLSSADPYEQYF
- - TRBJ1-2 15 TRBV24-1 CATSDFRDGRDGYTF
- - TRBJ1-5 13 TRBV7-2 CASSFRRKQPQHF
- - TRBJ2-4 17 TRBV24-1 CATSDSTGTPSQNIQYF
- few TRBJ2-1 14 TRBV6-2/TRBV6-3 CASSSYDSYNEQFF
TRBD1 - TRBJ2-1 12 TRBV29-1 CSVGGQGNEQFF
- - TRBJ2-5 11 TRBV7-6 CASSSKETQYF
- - TRBJ1-1 12 TRBV4-3 CASSSRTAEAFF
TRBD1 - TRBJ1-5 13 TRBV28 CATIDRGGQPQHF
TRBD1 - TRBJ2-7 15 TRBV19 CASSTTGTGAYEQYF
- - TRBJ2-1 12 TRBV19 CASSQLGTEQFF
- many TRBJ1-5 14 TRBV27 CASRDSGANQPQHF
- - TRBJ2-3 11 TRBV3-1/TRBV3-2 CASSPGLGATF
- - TRBJ2-3 15 TRBV11-2 CASSSRSSRTDTQYF
- - TRBJ1-1 15 TRBV19 CASSILASGGSEAFF
- - TRBJ1-4 13 TRBV2 CASSEDRRKMLFF
TRBD2 - TRBJ2-1 16 TRBV27 CASSLTASGSHNEQFF
- - TRBJ1-1 13 TRBV12-3/TRBV12-4 CASSLKGTTEAFF
- - TRBJ1-1 11 TRBV6-5 CASSYTREAFF
- - TRBJ2-1 14 TRBV29-1 CSVSLFGGNNEQFF
- many TRBJ1-1 14 TRBV25-1 CASSDLRRNTEAFF
- - TRBJ2-1 12 TRBV21-1 CASSKPGQGQFF
- - TRBJ1-6 12 TRBV11-2 CASSLKLGALHF
TRBD1 - TRBJ2-1 14 TRBV6-5 CASSRDRSYNEQFF
TRBD2 - TRBJ2-3 16 TRBV23-1 CASSPKLAVGSDTQYF
TRBD2 - TRBJ2-5 16 TRBV9 CASSVGLAGVSETQYF
- - TRBJ2-3 15 TRBV6-6 CASSYPGAGTDTQYF
TRBD1 - TRBJ2-1 13 TRBV11-2 CASSLALQGDEFF
TRBD1 - TRBJ1-2 15 TRBV5-1 CASSLAVGQAYGYTF
TRBD1 - TRBJ1-2 13 TRBV27 CASSDRDNYGYTF
- - TRBJ2-2 14 TRBV11-1 CASSLSLGTGELFF